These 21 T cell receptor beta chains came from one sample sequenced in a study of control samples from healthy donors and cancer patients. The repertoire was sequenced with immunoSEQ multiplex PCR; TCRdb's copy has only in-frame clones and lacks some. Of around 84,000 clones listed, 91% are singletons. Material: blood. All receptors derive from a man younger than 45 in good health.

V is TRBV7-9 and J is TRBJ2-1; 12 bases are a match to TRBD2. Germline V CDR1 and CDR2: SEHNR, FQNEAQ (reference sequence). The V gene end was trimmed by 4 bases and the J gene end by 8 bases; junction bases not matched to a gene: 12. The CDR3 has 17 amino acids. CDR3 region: CASSSVKRLAGVYEQFF. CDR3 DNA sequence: TGTGCCAGCAGCTCAGTCAAAAGACTAGCGGGAGTCTATGAGCAGTTCTTC.

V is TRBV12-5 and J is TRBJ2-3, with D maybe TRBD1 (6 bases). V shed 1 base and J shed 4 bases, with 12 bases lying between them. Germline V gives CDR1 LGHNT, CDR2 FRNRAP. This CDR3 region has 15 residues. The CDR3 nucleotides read TGTGCTAGTGGTTTGGACAGGGTGGGCGCAGATACGCAGTATTTT. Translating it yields CASGLDRVGADTQYF.

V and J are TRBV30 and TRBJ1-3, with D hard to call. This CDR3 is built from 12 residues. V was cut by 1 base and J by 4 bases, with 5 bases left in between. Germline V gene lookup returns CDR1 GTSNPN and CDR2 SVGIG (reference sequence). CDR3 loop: CAWSGTGNTIYF. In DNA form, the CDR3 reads TGTGCCTGGAGTGGAACGGGAAACACCATATATTTT.

The CDR3 DNA follows: TGTGCCAGCTCACCACCTAAAATACTAGCAAACACAGATACGCAGTATTTT. Its protein is CASSPPKILANTDTQYF. The chain couples TRBV18 to TRBJ2-3, with D tentatively TRBD2 (6 bases). The ends were cut back, 0 bases at V and 2 bases at J, with 15 bases in the middle. Per the germline V gene, CDR1 is KGHSH and CDR2 is LQKENI. CDR3 length: 17 amino acids.

The CDR3, as DNA: TGTGCCAGCAGCCGTTTCGCGGGACAAGCGGACGAGCAGTACTTC. Amino acids: CASSRFAGQADEQYF. V usage is TRBV7-8 and J usage is TRBJ2-7; D possibly uses TRBD1 or TRBD2 (6 bases each). The V end lost 5 bases, the J end lost 5 bases, and 19 bases lay between the germline ends. In germline, CDR1 is SGHVS, CDR2 FQNEAQ. The CDR3 runs to 15 residues.

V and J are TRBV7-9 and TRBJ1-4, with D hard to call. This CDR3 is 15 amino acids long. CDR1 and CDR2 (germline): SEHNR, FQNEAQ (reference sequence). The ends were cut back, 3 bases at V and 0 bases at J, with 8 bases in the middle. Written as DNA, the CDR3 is TGTGCCAGCAGCTTTGGTACAGCAACTAATGAAAAACTGTTTTTT. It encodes CASSFGTATNEKLFF.

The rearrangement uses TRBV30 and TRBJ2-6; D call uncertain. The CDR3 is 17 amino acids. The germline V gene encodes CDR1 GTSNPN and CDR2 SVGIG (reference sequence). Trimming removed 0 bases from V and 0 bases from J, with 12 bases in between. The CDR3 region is CAWSVRGASSGANVLTF. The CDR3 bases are TGTGCCTGGAGTGTACGAGGCGCCAGCTCTGGGGCCAACGTCCTGACTTTC.

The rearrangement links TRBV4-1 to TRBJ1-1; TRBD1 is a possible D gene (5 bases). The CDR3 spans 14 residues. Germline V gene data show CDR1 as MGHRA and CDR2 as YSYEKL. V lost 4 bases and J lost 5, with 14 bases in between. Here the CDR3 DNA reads TGCGCCAGCAGCCCCCAAGAGGGGTGGACTGAAGCTTTCTTT. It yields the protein CASSPQEGWTEAFF.

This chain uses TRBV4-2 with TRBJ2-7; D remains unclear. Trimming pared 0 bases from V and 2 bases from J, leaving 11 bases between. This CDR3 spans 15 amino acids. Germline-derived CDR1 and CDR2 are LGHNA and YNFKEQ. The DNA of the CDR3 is TGTGCCAGCAGCCAAGACTTTGCATCCACCTACGAGCAGTACTTC. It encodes CASSQDFASTYEQYF.

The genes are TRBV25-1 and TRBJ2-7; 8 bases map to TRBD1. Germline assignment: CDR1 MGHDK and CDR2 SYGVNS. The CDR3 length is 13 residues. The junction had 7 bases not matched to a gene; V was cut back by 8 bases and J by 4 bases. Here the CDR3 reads CASSDRVYYEQYF. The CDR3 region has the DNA TGTGCCAGCTCGGACAGGGTTTATTACGAGCAGTACTTC.

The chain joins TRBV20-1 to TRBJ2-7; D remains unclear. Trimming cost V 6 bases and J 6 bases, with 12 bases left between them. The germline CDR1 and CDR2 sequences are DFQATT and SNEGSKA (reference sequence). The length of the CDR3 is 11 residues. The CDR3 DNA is TGCAGTGCCCCGAGGACCGGCGAGCAGTACTTC. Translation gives CSAPRTGEQYF.

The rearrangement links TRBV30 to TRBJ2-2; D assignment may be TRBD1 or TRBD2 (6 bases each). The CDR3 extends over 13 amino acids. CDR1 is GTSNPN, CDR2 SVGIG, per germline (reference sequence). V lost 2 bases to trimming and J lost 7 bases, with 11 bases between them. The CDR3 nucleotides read TGTGCCTGGAGTCGGGGGCAGGGCGGGGAGCTGTTTTTT. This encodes CAWSRGQGGELFF.

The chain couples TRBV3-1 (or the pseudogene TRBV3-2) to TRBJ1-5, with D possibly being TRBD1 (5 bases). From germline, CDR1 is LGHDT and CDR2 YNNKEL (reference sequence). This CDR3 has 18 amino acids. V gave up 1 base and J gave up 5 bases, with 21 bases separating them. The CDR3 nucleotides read TGTGCCAGCAGCCAAGTGGGTCGTTGGGCAGGGCAGTATCAGCCCCAGCATTTT. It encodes CASSQVGRWAGQYQPQHF.

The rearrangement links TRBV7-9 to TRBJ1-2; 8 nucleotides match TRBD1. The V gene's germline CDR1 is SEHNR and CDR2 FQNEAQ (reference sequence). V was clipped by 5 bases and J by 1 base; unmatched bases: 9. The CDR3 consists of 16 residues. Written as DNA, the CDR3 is TGTGCCAGCAGCCGGGCAGGGGGCGATGTTAACTATGGCTACACCTTC. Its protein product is CASSRAGGDVNYGYTF. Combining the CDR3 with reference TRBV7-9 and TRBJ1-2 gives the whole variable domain DTGVSQNPRHKITKRGQNVTFRCDPISEHNRLYWYRQTLGQGPEFLTYFQNEAQLEKSRLLSDRFSAERPKGSFSTLEIQRTEQGDSAMYLCASSRAGGDVNYGYTFGSGTRLTVV.

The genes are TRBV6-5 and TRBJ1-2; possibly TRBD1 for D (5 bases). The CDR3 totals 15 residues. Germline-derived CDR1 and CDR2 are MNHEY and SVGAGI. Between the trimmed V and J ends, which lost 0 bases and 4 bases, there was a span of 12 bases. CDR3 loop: CASSYSMAGIYGYTF. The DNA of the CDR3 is TGTGCCAGCAGTTACTCGATGGCAGGGATCTATGGCTACACCTTC.

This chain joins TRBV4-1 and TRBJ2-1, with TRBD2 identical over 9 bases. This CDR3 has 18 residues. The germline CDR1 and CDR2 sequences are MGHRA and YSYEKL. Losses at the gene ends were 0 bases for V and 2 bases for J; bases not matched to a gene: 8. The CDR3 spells CASSQDLGAGGPYNEQFF. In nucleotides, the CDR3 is TGCGCCAGCAGCCAAGATCTGGGGGCGGGAGGGCCCTACAATGAGCAGTTCTTC.

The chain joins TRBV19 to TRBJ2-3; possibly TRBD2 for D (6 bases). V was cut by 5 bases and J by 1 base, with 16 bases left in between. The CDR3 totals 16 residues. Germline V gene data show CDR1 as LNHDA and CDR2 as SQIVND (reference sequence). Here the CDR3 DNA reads TGTGCCAGTAGTCCTCGACTAGGATTCGGCACAGATACGCAGTATTTT. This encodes CASSPRLGFGTDTQYF.

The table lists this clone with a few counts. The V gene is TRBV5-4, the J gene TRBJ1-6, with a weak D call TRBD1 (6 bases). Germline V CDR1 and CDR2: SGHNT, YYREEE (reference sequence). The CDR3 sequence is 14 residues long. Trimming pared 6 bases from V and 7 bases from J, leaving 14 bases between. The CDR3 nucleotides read TGTGCCAGCAACGCCGGACAGAGGAATTCACCCCTCCACTTT. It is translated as CASNAGQRNSPLHF.

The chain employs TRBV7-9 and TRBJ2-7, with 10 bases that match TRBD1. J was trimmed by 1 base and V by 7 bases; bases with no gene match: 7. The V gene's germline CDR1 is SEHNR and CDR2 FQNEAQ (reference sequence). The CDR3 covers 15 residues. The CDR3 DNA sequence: TGTGCCAGCAATTGGCCGGGACAGGGGTCCTACGAGCAGTACTTC. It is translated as CASNWPGQGSYEQYF.

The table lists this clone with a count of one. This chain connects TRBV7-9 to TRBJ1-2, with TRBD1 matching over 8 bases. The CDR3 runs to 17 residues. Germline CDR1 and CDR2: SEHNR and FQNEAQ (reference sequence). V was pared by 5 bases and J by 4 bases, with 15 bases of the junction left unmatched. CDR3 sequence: CASSRGTGGFRIYGYTF. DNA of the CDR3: TGTGCCAGCAGCAGGGGGACAGGCGGTTTCCGTATCTATGGCTACACCTTC.

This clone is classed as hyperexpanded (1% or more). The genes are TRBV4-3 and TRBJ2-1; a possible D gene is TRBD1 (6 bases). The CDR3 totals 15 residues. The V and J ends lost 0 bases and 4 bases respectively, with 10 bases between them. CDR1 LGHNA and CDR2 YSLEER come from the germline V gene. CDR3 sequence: CASSQESGQYNEQFF. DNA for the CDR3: TGCGCCAGCAGCCAAGAGTCTGGACAGTACAATGAGCAGTTCTTC.